This T cell receptor (beta chain) was found in a study of blood T cell repertoires in COVID-19. Study overall: Italy, Spain and the United States were the sources of the convalescent and acute COVID-19 samples.

Germline values: CDR1 SGHRS, CDR2 YFSETQ. The J segment lost 5 bases and the V segment lost 2 bases, leaving 4 bases of the junction unmatched. The CDR3 sequence is 14 residues long. Data came from immunoSEQ multiplex PCR; TCRdb stores just in-frame clones and leaves some out. The sample has a few hundred thousand clones, 85% to 90% seen once. Enrolled through a virtual design, the participants were between roughly 18 and 95 years of age and came from 24 US areas. Participants were placed into cohorts based on the clinical history they reported. All recovered Cohort 3 donors got two negative PCRs, got clearance, or saw symptom resolution.

The receptor was derived from a woman aged 25 to 39 who had recovered from COVID-19. Material: PBMCs or T cells enriched from blood (not recorded which). The V gene is TRBV5-1, the J gene TRBJ1-2; 9 bases fit TRBD1. The CDR3 is CASSFTGGGYGYTF. The CDR3, as DNA: TGCGCCAGCAGCTTTACAGGGGGCGGATATGGCTACACCTTC.